What follows are 3 T cell receptor beta chains derived from one specimen sequenced in a study of response to subunit inactivated influenza vaccine. TCRdb fed the RT-PCR reads into MiXCR, producing one record per CDR3 protein. Altogether roughly 670,000 distinct CDR3 sequences are present, around 13% being singletons, with the ten largest covering 7.5% to 9%. Sequences were derived from PBMCs from blood, sampled roughly 15 days before vaccination. Receptors originate from a man aged 50 to 60 who received an inactivated influenza vaccine.

The rearrangement links TRBV3-1 to TRBJ2-3; 8 bases are a match to TRBD2. This CDR3 is 13 amino acids long. The trim removed 4 bases at V and 6 bases at J, leaving 3 bases unmatched. Looked up from germline, CDR1 is LGHDT and CDR2 is YNNKEL (reference sequence). CDR3: CASSPRLADTQYF. The CDR3 DNA reads TGTGCCAGCAGCCCTCGACTAGCGGATACGCAGTATTTT.

The V and J genes are TRBV5-8 and TRBJ2-3; no clear D gene. Trimming removed 1 base at V and 2 bases at J, with 8 bases between. The CDR3 covers 14 residues. The germline CDR1 and CDR2 sequences are SGHTS and YDEGEE. The CDR3 coding sequence is TGTGCCAGCAGCTTGAGTGGACCCACAGATACGCAGTATTTT. Protein product: CASSLSGPTDTQYF.

The chain uses TRBV4-3 and TRBJ2-3; TRBD2 aligns across 8 bases. The germline V gene encodes CDR1 LGHNA and CDR2 YSLEER. The CDR3 sequence is 17 residues long. Germline trimming cut 4 bases from V and 4 bases from J; bases unmatched to any gene: 13. The CDR3 region has the DNA TGCGCCAGCAGCCTCGGAACCGGGACTAGGTGGGCAGATACGCAGTATTTT. Amino acid sequence: CASSLGTGTRWADTQYF.